This T cell receptor beta chain comes out of a study of blood T cell repertoires in COVID-19 (dated by TCRdb to the early 2020s). Context from the whole study: The collaborator samples originated in the United States, Italy and Spain and spanned the acute and convalescent phases of COVID-19. The material from the prospective study consisted of cDNA or gDNA derived from T cells, B-cell-depleted T cells, or PBMCs. The dataset comprised deeply sampled blood TCRbeta repertoires from subjects exposed to, actively infected with, or recovered from COVID-19. A freely available public database, intended as a resource for researchers studying the immune response to SARS-CoV-2, is where the repertoires were released. The samples were drawn from the first 160 participants of the ongoing ImmuneRACE study and from 950 to 1,500 subjects provided by 6 global collaborators. The sample metadata nearly always contained a de-identified subject ID, COVID-19 status, age in years and sex. HLA class I and class II types, where available, came from metadata supplied by the sample provider rather than from assay-based typing.

The investigation overall reported the following: Clinical and demographic metadata were provided uncurated, with the amount varying by source and participant.

Taken from cysteine to phenylalanine, the CDR3 has 13 residues. Solely the CDR3 DNA is kept, with 39 bases framed from the first base. Germline trimming: 8 bases from V, 5 bases from J; junction bases outside gene matches: 8. Via the germline V gene (reference sequence), CDR1 is MNHEY and CDR2 SMNVEV. TCRbeta CDR3 regions were amplified from genomic DNA by means of the immunoSEQ Assay, a bias-controlled multiplex PCR. In the source study's methods: The number of nucleated cells in each sample was estimated from the amplification of reference gene primers within the assay. Sequence reads were collapsed and filtered to measure the absolute abundance of every unique TCRbeta CDR3 rearrangement. For each sample, productive Simpson clonality was calculated by taking the square root of Simpson's diversity index across productive rearrangements. Not all clones reach the TCRdb copy of this immuneACCESS table, which keeps in-frame sequences only. Checked studies attribute under half of the gap to unresolved V genes and leave the rest unexplained. Clone size and V and J calls were adopted from that table, with D and trimming inferred from the DNA. The sample contains about 300,000 clones, about 87% of them found a single time. About 1.2% of the sample belongs to the ten largest clones.

Whole blood was collected in K2EDTA tubes by collaborating institutions according to the institutions' own protocols. For TCRbeta analysis, collaborator samples were shipped as frozen whole blood, as isolated PBMCs, or as DNA extracted from either sample type. Regarding this clone: This receptor's antigen is unknown. Within one base of it there is no much larger clone, and no base qualities were kept.

The chain employs TRBV27 and TRBJ1-1; TRBD1 agrees with 7 junctional bases. This receptor was taken from a man aged 70 or older with acute or convalescent COVID-19. Sequencing was done on a sample of peripheral blood. At the DNA level, the sequence is TGTGCCAGCTCGGCCAGGGGGTATACTGAAGCTTTCTTT. This encodes CASSARGYTEAFF.